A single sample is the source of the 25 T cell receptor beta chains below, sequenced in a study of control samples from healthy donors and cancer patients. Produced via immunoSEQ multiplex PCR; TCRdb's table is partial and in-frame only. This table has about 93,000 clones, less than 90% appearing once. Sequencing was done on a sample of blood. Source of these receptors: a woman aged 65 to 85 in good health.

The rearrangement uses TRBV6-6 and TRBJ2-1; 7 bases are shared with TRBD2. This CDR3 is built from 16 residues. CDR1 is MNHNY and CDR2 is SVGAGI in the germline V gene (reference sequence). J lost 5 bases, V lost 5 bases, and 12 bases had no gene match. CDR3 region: CASSKARLAGDNEQFF. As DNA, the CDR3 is TGTGCCAGCAGTAAGGCCCGACTAGCTGGGGACAATGAGCAGTTCTTC.

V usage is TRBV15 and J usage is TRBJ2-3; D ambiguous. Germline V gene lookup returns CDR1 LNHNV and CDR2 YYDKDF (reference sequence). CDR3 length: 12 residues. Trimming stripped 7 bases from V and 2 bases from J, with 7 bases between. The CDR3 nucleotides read TGTGCCACCAAAGGGCTCACAGATACGCAGTATTTT. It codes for CATKGLTDTQYF.

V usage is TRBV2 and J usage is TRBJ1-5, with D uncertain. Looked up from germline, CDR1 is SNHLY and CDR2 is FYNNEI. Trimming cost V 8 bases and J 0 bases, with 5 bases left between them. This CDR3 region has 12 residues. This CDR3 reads CASCNSNQPQHF. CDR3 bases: TGTGCCAGCTGTAATAGCAATCAGCCCCAGCATTTT.

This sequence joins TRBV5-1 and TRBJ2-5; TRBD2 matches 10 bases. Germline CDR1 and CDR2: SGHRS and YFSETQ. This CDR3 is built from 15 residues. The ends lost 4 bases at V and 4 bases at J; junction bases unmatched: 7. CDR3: CASSTASGRAETQYF. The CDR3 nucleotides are TGCGCCAGCAGCACAGCTAGCGGGAGAGCAGAGACCCAGTACTTC.

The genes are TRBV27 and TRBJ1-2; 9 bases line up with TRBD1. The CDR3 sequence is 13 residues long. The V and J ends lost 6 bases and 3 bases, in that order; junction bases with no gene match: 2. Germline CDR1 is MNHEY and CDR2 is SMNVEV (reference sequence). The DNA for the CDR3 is TGTGCCAGCAGACAGGGGGCCGACTATGGCTACACCTTC. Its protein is CASRQGADYGYTF.

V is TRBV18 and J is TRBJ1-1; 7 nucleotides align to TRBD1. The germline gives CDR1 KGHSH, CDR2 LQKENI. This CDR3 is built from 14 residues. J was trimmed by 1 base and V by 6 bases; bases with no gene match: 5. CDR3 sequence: CASSPGQANTEAFF. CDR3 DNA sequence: TGTGCCAGCTCCCCCGGACAGGCGAACACTGAAGCTTTCTTT.

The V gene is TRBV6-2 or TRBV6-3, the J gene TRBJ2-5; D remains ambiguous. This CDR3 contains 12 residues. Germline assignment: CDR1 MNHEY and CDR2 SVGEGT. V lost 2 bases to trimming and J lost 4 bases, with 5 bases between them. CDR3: CASSYVGETQYF. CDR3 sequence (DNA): TGTGCCAGCAGTTACGTCGGAGAGACCCAGTACTTC.

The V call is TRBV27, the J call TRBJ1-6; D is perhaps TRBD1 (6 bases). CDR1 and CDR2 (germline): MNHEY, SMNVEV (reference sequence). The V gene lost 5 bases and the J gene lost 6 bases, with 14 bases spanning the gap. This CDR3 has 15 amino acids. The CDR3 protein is CASSPPGVGNSPLHF. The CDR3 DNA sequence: TGTGCCAGCAGTCCCCCAGGGGTTGGTAATTCACCCCTCCACTTT.

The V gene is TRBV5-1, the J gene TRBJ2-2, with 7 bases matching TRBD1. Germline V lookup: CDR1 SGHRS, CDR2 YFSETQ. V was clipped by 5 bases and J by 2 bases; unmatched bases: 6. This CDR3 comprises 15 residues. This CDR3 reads CASSWDSPNTGELFF. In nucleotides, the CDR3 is TGCGCCAGCAGTTGGGACAGTCCTAACACCGGGGAGCTGTTTTTT. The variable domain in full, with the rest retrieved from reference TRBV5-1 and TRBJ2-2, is KAGVTQTPRYLIKTRGQQVTLSCSPISGHRSVSWYQQTPGQGLQFLFEYFSETQRNKGNFPGRFSGRQFSNSRSEMNVSTLELGDSALYLCASSWDSPNTGELFFGEGSRLTVL.

CDR3 nucleotides: TGTGCCAGCAGTTACCTCCAGGGCCGACGGTATGGCTACACCTTC. Protein: CASSYLQGRRYGYTF. The rearrangement uses TRBV6-5 and TRBJ1-2; D might be TRBD1 (5 bases). The V gene lost 2 bases and the J gene lost 5 bases, with 15 bases spanning the gap. The germline gives CDR1 MNHEY, CDR2 SVGAGI. The CDR3 has 15 residues.

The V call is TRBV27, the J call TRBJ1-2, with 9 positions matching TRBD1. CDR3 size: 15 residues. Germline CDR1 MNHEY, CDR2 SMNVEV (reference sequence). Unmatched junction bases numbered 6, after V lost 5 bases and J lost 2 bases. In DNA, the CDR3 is TGTGCCAGCAGTCAAACAGGGGGCGCAAACTATGGCTACACCTTC. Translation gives CASSQTGGANYGYTF.

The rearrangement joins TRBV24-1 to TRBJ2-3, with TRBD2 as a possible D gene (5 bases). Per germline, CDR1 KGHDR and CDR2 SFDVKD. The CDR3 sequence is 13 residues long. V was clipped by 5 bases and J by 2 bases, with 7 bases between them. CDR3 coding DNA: TGTGCCACCAGTGCGGACTTCACAGATACGCAGTATTTT. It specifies CATSADFTDTQYF.

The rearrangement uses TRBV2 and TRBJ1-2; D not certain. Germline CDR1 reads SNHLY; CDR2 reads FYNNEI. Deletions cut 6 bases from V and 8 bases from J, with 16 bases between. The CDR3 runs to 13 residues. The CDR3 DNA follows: TGTGCCAGCAGGGGAGAGTCAGCCAGAGGCTACACCTTC. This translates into CASRGESARGYTF.

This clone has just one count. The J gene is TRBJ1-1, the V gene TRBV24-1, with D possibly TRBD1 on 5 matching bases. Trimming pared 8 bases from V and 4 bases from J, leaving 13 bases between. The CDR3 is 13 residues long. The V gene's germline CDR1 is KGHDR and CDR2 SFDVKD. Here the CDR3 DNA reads TGTGCCACCATGGGGGGGGGAGGCACTGAAGCTTTCTTT. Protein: CATMGGGGTEAFF.

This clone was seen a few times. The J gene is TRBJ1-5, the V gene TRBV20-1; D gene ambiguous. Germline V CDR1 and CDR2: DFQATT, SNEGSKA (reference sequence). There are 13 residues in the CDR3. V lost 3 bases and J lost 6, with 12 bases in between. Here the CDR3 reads CSASRSAGQPQHF. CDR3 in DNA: TGCAGTGCTAGTCGGAGCGCGGGTCAGCCCCAGCATTTT.

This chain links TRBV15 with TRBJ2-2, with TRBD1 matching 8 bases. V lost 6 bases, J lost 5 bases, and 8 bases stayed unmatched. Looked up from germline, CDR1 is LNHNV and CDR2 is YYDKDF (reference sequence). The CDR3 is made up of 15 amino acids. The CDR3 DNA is TGTGCCACCAGGCTAGACAGGGGAGGAACCGGGGAGCTGTTTTTT. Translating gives CATRLDRGGTGELFF.

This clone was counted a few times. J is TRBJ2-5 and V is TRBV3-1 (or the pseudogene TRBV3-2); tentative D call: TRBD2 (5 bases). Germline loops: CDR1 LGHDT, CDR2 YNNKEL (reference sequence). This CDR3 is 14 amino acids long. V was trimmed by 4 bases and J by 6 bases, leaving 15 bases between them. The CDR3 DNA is TGTGCCAGCAGCCCCACAGCCCCCGGGAAGACCCAGTACTTC. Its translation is CASSPTAPGKTQYF.

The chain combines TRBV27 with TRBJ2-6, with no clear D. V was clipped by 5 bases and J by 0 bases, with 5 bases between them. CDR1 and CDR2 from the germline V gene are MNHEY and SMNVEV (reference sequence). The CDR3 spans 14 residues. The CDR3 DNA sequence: TGTGCCAGCAGTCGCATCTCTGGGGCCAACGTCCTGACTTTC. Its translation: CASSRISGANVLTF.

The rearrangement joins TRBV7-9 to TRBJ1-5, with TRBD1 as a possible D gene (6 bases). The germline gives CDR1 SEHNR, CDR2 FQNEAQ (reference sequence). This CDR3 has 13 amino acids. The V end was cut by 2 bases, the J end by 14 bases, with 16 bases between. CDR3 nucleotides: TGTGCCAGCAGCTTATCAGAAGGGACAAACAAGCATTTT. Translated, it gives CASSLSEGTNKHF.

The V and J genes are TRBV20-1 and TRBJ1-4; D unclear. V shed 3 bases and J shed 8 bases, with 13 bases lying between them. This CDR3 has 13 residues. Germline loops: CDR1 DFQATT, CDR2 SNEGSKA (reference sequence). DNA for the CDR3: TGCAGTGCTAGTCCGGTAGATAACGAAAAACTGTTTTTT. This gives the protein CSASPVDNEKLFF.

The CDR3 loop is CASSPWGGGLSSYNEQFF. For the CDR3, the DNA is TGTGCCAGCAGTCCTTGGGGCGGGGGGCTTAGCTCCTACAATGAGCAGTTCTTC. This rearrangement joins TRBV7-2 to TRBJ2-1, with 8 positions matching TRBD2. Germline lookup yields CDR1 SGHTA and CDR2 FQGNSA. The CDR3 sequence is 18 residues long. The junction had 13 bases not matched to a gene; V was cut back by 6 bases and J by 0 bases.

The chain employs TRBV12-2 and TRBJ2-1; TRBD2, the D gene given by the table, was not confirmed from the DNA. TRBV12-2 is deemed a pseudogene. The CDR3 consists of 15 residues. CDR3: CASRFGLNAYNEQFF. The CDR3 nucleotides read TGTGCAAGTCGGTTTGGACTAAATGCCTACAATGAGCAGTTCTTC.

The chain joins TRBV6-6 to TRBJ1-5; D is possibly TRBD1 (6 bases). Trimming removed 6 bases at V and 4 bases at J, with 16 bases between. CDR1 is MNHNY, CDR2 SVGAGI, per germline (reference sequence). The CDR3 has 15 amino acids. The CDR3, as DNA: TGTGCCAGCAGCATAGGACAGATTACAAATCAGCCCCAGCATTTT. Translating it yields CASSIGQITNQPQHF.

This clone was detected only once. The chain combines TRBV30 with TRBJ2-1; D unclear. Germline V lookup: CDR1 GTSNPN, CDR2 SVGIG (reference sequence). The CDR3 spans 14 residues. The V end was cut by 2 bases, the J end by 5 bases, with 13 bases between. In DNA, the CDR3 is TGTGCCTGGAGTCAGAAGGGCGCCAACAATGAGCAGTTCTTC. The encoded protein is CAWSQKGANNEQFF.

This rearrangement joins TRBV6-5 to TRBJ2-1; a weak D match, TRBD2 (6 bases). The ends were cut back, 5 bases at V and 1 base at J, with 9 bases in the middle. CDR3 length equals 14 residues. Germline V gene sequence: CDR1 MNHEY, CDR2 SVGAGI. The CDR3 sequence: CASSPRGSYNEQFF. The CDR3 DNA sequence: TGTGCCAGCAGTCCGCGGGGTTCCTACAATGAGCAGTTCTTC.